This T cell receptor (beta chain) was obtained from a study of CD8+ T cells in alopecia areata (dated by TCRdb to 2017 to 2018). Describing the broader study: The treated patients, all with moderate-to-severe alopecia areata, were enrolled in an open-label pilot trial of oral tofacitinib given at 5 to 10 mg twice daily. Tofacitinib was given for 6 to 18 months, followed by 6 months of follow-up off drug to assess delayed response and recurrence. The SALT score, which quantifies the percentage of affected scalp surface area, was used to measure disease severity in treated patients. To study T cell clonal expansion in alopecia areata, the researchers applied high-throughput TCRbeta sequencing to both the C3H/HeJ mouse model and human patients. On the human side, TCRbeta sequencing was run on scalp tissue and on sorted CD4+ and CD8+ peripheral blood T cells from healthy controls and from alopecia areata patients with either patchy or totalis/universalis disease. Tofacitinib-treated patients had biopsies at baseline and at 4 and 24 weeks of treatment, with a later scalp biopsy in several patients. Scalp clonality was compared across normal scalp (n=4), patchy alopecia areata scalp (n=8), and alopecia totalis/universalis scalp (n=8). RNA was obtained with the PAXgene miRNA kit for fixed scalp, the miRNeasy kit for PBMCs, and the RNeasy kit for mouse skin. immunoSEQ multiplex PCR using 35 Vbeta forward primers and 13 Jbeta reverse primers was used to amplify TCRbeta CDR3 regions.

This clone was counted between two and nine times. No cognate antigen has been identified for it. No qualities accompany the bases; no much larger clone lies one base away. The germline V gene specifies SQVTM as CDR1 and ANQGSEA as CDR2. V has 7 bases trimmed and J has 8 bases trimmed; junction bases matching no gene number 4. The CDR3 runs 11 amino acids, cysteine and phenylalanine included. Of all the DNA, just the CDR3 is kept, 33 bases in frame from base 1. Libraries came from the immunoSEQ multiplex PCR assay. For TCR sequencing, RNA was extracted from every sample and reverse transcribed into cDNA to serve as template. First-strand cDNA was synthesized using SuperScript III with a 2:1 mix of oligo-dT and random hexamers. A synthetic immune receptor repertoire was used to measure amplification bias, and any remaining bias was corrected computationally. The authors' analysis ran thus. Raw reads were preprocessed to remove errors, and CDR3 was defined by IMGT conventions from the conserved cysteine to phenylalanine. To get clonality, Shannon entropy was normalized by log2 of the number of productive unique TCRs and the result was subtracted from 1. CD4 or CD8 identity of scalp clones was inferred by cross-referencing scalp TCRbeta sequences with sorted blood CD4 and CD8 repertoires. TCRdb's version of the immuneACCESS table is confined to in-frame rearrangements and falls short of the full clone set. An unresolved V gene accounts for under half of the shortfall where checked; the remainder is of unknown origin. The V and J calls and the clone size are those of that table, but D and trimming were determined from the DNA. The sample data list about 160,000 clones, and about three fifths of these were observed just once. Together, the top ten hold roughly 0.85% of the sample.

The paper's findings and limits, for the study overall: Higher clonality and more expanded CD8+ clones were observed in lesional scalp than in normal scalp, particularly in alopecia totalis/universalis, a finding suggestive of antigenic drive. Because the treated cohort was small and had just a single nonresponder, larger studies are needed to establish links between baseline CD8+ expansion and response. During tofacitinib treatment, many expanded lesional clones stuck around in both scalp and blood, and this persistence may partly explain why relapse happens after treatment is stopped. Shared TCR sequences between patients were less evident than in mice, which may be partly attributable to HLA diversity in the patient population. Scalp clonality and the number of expanded CD8+ clones among the top 100 scalp clones were significantly decreased by tofacitinib. Resident alphabeta T cells in normal human skin are also sequenced, complicating scalp TCR repertoire analysis, unlike mouse skin dominated by gammadelta T cells.

Taken with the paper, the label for time point translates to: less than five weeks on oral tofacitinib. What the treatment or condition label conveys for this sample: oral pan-JAK inhibitor, 5-10 mg twice daily. Peripheral blood and lesional scalp punch biopsies were obtained from patients with alopecia areata. PBMCs were separated by density centrifugation and stained for CD3, CD4 and CD8, after which CD4+ and CD8+ T cells were sorted on a FACSAria. The sequence is built from TRBV29-1 and TRBJ2-1, and TRBD1 aligns with 8 junction nucleotides. The material was CD4+ T cells sorted from blood, obtained at week 4, from a patient treated with tofacitinib. The clonotype originates from a human donor with alopecia areata. The DNA is TGCAGCGCCTTGACAGGGGATGAGCAGTTCTTC. It encodes CSALTGDEQFF.